This T cell receptor (beta chain) was obtained from a study of blood T cell repertoires in COVID-19. Trimming cost V 6 bases and J 1 base, with 22 bases left between them. The germline CDR1 and CDR2 sequences are MRHNA and SNTAGT. The CDR3 consists of 19 residues. Some clones are missing from TCRdb's copy, which holds only in-frame ones; the method was immunoSEQ multiplex PCR. The table has approximately 360,000 clones, roughly 88% seen once; the top ten hold more than 0.85%. The clonotype comes from a woman aged 25 to 39 with acute COVID-19. The chain uses TRBV6-4 and TRBJ1-6; the D gene is possibly TRBD1 (5 bases). The sequencing sample was made of PBMCs or T cells enriched from blood (not recorded which). The CDR3 nucleotides read TGTGCCAGCAGCCCCCCGGGACGTCAGGAGGGGTCCTATAATTCACCCCTCCACTTT. This codes for CASSPPGRQEGSYNSPLHF.